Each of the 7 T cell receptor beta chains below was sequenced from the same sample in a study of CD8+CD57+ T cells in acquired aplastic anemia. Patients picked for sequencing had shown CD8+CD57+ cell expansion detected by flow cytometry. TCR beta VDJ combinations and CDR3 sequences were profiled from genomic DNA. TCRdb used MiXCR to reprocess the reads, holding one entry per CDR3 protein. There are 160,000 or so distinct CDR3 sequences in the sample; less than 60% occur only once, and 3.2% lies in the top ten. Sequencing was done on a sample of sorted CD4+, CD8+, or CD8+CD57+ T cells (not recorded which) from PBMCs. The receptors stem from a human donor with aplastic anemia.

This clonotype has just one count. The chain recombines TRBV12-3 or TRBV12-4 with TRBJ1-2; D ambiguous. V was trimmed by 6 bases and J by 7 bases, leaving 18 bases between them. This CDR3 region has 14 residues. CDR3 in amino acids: CASSLGRPSGGYTF. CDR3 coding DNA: TGTGCCAGCAGCCTGGGCCGTCCGAGCGGTGGCTACACCTTC.

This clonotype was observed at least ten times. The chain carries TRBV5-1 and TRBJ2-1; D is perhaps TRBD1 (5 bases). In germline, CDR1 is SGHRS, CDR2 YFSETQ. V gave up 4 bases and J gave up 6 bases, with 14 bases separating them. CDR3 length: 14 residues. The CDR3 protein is CASSGHNPANEQFF. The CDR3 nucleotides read TGCGCCAGCAGCGGACACAATCCTGCCAATGAGCAGTTCTTC.

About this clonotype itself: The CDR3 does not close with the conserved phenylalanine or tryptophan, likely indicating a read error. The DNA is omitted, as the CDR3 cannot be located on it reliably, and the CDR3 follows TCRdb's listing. The CDR3 is CSARVPANYGCTL. The chain uses TRBV20-1 and TRBJ1-2. The CDR3 is 13 residues long, ends included. The germline V gene has CDR1 DFQATT and CDR2 SNEGSKA (reference sequence).

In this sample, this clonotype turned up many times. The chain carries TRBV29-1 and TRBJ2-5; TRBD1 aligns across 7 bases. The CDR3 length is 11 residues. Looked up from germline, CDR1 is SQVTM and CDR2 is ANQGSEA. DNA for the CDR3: TGCAGTACAGGGGTTGGCGAGACCCAGTACTTC. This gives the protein CSTGVGETQYF.

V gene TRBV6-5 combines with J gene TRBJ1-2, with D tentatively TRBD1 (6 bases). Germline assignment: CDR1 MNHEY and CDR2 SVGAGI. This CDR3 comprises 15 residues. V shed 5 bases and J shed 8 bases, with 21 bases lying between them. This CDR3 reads CASSNYRERIGGYTF. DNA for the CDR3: TGTGCCAGCAGTAACTACAGGGAGCGGATTGGGGGCTACACCTTC.

Here the CDR3 DNA reads TGTGCCATCAGTCCCCGTGAGACTAACTATGGCTACACCTTC. This codes for CAISPRETNYGYTF. The chain couples TRBV10-3 to TRBJ1-2, with D uncertain. V was clipped by 5 bases and J by 0 bases, with 10 bases between them. The CDR3 runs to 14 residues. Germline V gene sequence: CDR1 ENHRY, CDR2 SYGVKD.

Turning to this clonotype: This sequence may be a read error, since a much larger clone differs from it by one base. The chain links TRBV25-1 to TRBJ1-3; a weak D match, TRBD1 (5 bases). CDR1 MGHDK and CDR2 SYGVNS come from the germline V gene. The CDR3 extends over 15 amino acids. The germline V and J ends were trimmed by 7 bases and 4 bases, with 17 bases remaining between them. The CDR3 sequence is CASNDVGTTGNTIYF. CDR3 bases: TGTGCCAGCAATGATGTCGGGACCACAGGAAACACCATATATTTT.